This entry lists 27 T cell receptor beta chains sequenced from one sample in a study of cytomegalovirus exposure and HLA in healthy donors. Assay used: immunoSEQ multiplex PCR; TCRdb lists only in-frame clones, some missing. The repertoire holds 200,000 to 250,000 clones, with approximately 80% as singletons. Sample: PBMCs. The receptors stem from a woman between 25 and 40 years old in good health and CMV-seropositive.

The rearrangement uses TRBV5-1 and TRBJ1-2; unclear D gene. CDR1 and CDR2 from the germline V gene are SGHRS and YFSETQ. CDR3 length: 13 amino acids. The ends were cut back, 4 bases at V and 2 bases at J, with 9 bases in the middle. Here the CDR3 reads CASSRDSNYGYTF. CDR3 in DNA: TGCGCCAGCAGCAGGGATTCGAACTATGGCTACACCTTC.

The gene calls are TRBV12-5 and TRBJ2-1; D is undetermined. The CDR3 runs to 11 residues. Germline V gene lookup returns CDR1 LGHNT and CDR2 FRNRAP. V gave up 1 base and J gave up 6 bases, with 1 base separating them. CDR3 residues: CASGLGNEQFF. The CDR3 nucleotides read TGTGCTAGTGGTTTGGGCAATGAGCAGTTCTTC.

For the CDR3, the DNA is TGTGCCAGCAGCTTAGAACCCCTCGATCCGCGGGAGCAGTTCTTC. The encoded protein is CASSLEPLDPREQFF. The J gene is TRBJ2-1, the V gene TRBV7-3; D gene uncertain. The CDR3 is 15 amino acids. The germline gives CDR1 SGHTA, CDR2 FQGTGA. The V end was cut by 2 bases, the J end by 10 bases, with 18 bases between.

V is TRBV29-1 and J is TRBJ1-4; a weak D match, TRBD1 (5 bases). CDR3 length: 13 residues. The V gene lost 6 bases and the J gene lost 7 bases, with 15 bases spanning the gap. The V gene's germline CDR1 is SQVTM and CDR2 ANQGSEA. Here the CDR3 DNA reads TGCAGCGTCCAACGGTCGGGGGGTGAAAAACTGTTTTTT. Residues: CSVQRSGGEKLFF.

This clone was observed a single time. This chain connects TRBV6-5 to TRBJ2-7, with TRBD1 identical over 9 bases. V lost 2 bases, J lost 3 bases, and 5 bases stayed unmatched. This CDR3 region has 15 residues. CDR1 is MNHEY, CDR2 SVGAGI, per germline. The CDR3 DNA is TGTGCCAGCAGTTACAAGGGACAGGGCGACTACGAGCAGTACTTC. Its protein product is CASSYKGQGDYEQYF.

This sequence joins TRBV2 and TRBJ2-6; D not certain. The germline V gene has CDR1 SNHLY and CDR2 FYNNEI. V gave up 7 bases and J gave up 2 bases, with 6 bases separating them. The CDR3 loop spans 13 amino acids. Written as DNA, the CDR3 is TGTGCCAGCATTCTCACTGGGGCCAACGTCCTGACTTTC. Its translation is CASILTGANVLTF.

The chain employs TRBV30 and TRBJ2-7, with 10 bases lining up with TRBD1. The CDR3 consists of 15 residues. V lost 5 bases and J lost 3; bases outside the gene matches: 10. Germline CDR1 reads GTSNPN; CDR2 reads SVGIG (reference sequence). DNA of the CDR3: TGTGCCTGGGGTATCCTTGGACAGGGGGGCTACGAGCAGTACTTC. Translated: CAWGILGQGGYEQYF.

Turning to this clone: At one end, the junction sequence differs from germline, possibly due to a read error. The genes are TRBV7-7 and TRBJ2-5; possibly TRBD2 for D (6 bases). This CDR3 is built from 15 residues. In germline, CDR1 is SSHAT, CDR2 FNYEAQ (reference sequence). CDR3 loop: CASSPTGEPQETQYF. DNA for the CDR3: TGTGCTAGCAGCCCAACGGGGGAGCCCCAAGAGACCCAGTACTTC.

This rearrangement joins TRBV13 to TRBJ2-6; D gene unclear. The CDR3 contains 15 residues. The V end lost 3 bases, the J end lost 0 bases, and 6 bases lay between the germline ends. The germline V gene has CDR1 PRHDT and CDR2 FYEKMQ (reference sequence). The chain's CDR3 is CASSLRLSGANVLTF. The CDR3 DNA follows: TGTGCCAGCAGCTTGAGGCTCTCTGGGGCCAACGTCCTGACTTTC.

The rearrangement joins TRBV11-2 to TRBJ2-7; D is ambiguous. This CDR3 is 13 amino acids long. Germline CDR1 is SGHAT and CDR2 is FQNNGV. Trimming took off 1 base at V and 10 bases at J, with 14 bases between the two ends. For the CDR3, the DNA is TGTGCCAGCAGCTTAGTTCTAGGCCCGGATCAGTACTTC. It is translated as CASSLVLGPDQYF.

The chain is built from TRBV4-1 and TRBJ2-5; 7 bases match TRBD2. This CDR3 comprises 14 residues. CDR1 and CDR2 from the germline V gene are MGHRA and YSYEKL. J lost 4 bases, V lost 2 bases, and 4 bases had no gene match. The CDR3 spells CASSQPREGETQYF. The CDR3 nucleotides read TGCGCCAGCAGCCAACCCAGGGAGGGAGAGACCCAGTACTTC.

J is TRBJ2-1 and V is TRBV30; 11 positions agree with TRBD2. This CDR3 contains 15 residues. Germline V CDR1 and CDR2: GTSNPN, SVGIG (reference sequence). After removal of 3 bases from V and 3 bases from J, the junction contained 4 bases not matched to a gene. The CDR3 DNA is TGTGCCTGGAGCGCGACTAGCGGGAACTACAATGAGCAGTTCTTC. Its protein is CAWSATSGNYNEQFF.

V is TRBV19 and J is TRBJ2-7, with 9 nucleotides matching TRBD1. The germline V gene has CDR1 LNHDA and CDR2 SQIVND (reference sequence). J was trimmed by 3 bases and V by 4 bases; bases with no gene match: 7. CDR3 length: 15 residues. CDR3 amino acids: CASSNPGQGHYEQYF. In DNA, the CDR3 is TGTGCCAGTAGTAACCCGGGACAGGGACACTACGAGCAGTACTTC.

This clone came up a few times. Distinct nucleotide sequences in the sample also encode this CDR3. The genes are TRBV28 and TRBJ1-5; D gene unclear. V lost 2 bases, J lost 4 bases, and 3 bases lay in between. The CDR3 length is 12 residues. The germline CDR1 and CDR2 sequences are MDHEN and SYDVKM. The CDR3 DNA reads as TGTGCCAGCAGTTTACCAAATCAGCCCCAGCATTTT. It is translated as CASSLPNQPQHF.

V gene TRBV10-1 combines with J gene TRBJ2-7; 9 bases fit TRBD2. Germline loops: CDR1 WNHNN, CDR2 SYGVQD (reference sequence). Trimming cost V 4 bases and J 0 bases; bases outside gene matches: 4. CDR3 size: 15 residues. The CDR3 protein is CASSAFSGSSYEQYF. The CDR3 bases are TGCGCCAGCAGTGCGTTTAGCGGGAGCTCCTACGAGCAGTACTTC.

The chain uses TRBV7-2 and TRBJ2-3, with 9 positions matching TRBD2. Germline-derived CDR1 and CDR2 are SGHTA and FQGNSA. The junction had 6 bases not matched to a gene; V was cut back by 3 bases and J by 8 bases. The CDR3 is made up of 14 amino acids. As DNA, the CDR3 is TGTGCCAGCAGCTTGGGGATAGCGGGAGTTACGCAGTATTTT. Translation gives CASSLGIAGVTQYF. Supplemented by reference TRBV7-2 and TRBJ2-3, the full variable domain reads GAGVSQSPSNKVTEKGKDVELRCDPISGHTALYWYRQSLGQGLEFLIYFQGNSAPDKSGLPSDRFSAERTGGSVSTLTIQRTQQEDSAVYLCASSLGIAGVTQYFGPGTRLTVL.

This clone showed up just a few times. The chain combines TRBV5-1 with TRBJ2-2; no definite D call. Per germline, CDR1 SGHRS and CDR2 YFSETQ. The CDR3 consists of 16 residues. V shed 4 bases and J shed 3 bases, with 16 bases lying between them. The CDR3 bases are TGCGCCAGCAGCCGTCGGCAGGCTATTCACACCGGGGAGCTGTTTTTT. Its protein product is CASSRRQAIHTGELFF. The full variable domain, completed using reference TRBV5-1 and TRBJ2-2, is KAGVTQTPRYLIKTRGQQVTLSCSPISGHRSVSWYQQTPGQGLQFLFEYFSETQRNKGNFPGRFSGRQFSNSRSEMNVSTLELGDSALYLCASSRRQAIHTGELFFGEGSRLTVL.

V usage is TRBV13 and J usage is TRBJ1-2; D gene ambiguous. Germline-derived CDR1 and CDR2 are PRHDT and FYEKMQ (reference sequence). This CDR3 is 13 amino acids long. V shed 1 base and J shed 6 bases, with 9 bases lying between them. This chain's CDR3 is CASSLVPGNGYTF. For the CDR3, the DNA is TGTGCCAGCAGCTTAGTCCCTGGGAATGGCTACACCTTC.

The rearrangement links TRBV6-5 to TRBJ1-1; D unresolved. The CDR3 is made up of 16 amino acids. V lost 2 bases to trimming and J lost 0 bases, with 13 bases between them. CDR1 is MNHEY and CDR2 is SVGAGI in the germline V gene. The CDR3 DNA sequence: TGTGCCAGCAGTTACAGGGTTACTGGGGTGAACACTGAAGCTTTCTTT. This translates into CASSYRVTGVNTEAFF.

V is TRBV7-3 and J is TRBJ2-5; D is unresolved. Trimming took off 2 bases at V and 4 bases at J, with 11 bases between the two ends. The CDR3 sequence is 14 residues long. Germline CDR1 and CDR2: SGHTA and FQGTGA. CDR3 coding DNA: TGTGCCAGCAGCTTAGGTTTGGATAGAGAGACCCAGTACTTC. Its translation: CASSLGLDRETQYF.

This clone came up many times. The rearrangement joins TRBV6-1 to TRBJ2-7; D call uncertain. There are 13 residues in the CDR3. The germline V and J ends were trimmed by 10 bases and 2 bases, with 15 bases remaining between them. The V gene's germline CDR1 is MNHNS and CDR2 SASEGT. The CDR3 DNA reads TGTGCCATTTCGACGGTACTTGCCTACGAGCAGTACTTC. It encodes CAISTVLAYEQYF.

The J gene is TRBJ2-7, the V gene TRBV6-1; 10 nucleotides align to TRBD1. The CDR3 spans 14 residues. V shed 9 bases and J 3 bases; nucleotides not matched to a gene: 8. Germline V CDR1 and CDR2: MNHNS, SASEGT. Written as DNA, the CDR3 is TGTGCCAGTAAACCGGGACAGGGGAACTACGAGCAGTACTTC. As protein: CASKPGQGNYEQYF.

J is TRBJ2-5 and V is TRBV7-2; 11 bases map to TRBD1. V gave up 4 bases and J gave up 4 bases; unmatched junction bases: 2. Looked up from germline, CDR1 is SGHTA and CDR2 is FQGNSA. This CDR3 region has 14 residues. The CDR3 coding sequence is TGTGCCAGCAGCTCGGACAGGGGGCGAGAGACCCAGTACTTC. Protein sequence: CASSSDRGRETQYF.

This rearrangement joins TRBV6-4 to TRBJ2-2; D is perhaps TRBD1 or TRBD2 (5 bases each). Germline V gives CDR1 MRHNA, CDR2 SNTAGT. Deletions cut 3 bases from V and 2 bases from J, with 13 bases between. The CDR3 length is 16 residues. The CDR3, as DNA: TGTGCCAGCAGTGAGTTACCGGGACGTAACACCGGGGAGCTGTTTTTT. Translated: CASSELPGRNTGELFF.

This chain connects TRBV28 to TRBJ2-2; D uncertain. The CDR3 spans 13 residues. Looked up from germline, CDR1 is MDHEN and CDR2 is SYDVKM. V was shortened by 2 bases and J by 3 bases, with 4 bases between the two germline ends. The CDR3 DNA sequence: TGTGCCAGCAGTTTAGCCTACACCGGGGAGCTGTTTTTT. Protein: CASSLAYTGELFF.

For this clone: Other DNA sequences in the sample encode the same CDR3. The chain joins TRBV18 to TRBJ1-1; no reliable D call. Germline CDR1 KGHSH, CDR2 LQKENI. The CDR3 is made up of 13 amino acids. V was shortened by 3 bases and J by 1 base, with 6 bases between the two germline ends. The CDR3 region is CASSPSANTEAFF. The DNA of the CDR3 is TGTGCCAGCTCACCGAGTGCGAACACTGAAGCTTTCTTT.

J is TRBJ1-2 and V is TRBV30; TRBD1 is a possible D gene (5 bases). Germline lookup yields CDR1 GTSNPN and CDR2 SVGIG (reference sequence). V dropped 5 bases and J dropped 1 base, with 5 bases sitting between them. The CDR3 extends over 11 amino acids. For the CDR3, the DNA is TGTGCCTGGGACAGTAACTATGGCTACACCTTC. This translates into CAWDSNYGYTF.